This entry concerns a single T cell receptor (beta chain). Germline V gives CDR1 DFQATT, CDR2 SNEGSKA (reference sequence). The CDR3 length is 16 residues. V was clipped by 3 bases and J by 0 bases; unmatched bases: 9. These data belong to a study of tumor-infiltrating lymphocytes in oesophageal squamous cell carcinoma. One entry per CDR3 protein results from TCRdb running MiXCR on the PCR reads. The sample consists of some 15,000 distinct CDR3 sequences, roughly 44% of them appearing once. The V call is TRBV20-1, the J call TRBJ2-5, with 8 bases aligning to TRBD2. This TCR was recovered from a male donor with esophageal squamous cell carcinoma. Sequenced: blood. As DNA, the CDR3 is TGCAGTGCTAGGGCCGAGGGAGCGGGAGACCAAGAGACCCAGTACTTC. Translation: CSARAEGAGDQETQYF.